This T cell receptor beta chain appears in the sequencing data of a study of blood T cell repertoires in COVID-19 (dated by TCRdb to 2019 to 2021). For context, the study as a whole: Samples covering the acute and convalescent phases of COVID-19 were provided by collaborators in the United States, Italy and Spain. HLA class I and class II types, where available, came from metadata supplied by the sample provider rather than from assay-based typing. Deeply sampled blood TCRbeta repertoires from subjects exposed to, actively infected with, or recovered from COVID-19 were included in the dataset. The samples were drawn from the first 160 participants of the ongoing ImmuneRACE study and from 1,254 subjects provided by 6 global collaborators. The repertoires were released in a freely available public database meant as a resource for research on the immune response to SARS-CoV-2. A de-identified subject ID, COVID-19 status, age in years and sex were almost always included in the sample metadata. The material from the prospective study consisted of cDNA or gDNA derived from T cells, B-cell-depleted T cells, or PBMCs. The paper as a whole reports these results and caveats: Clinical and demographic metadata were provided uncurated, with the amount varying by source and participant.

Whole blood was collected in K2EDTA tubes by collaborating institutions according to the institutions' own protocols. For TCRbeta analysis, collaborators shipped samples as frozen whole blood, isolated PBMCs, or DNA extracted from either of those sample types. The immunoSEQ Assay, a bias-controlled multiplex PCR, was used to amplify TCRbeta CDR3 regions from genomic DNA. On the study's bioinformatics: Within the assay, amplification of reference gene primers was used to estimate how many nucleated cells each sample contained. Sequence reads were collapsed and filtered to measure the absolute abundance of every unique TCRbeta CDR3 rearrangement. Productive Simpson clonality was computed per sample as the square root of Simpson's diversity index over productive rearrangements. Held by TCRdb, this immuneACCESS table contains in-frame sequences only and omits some clones. Under half of the omission traces to an unresolved V gene where checked; the cause of the rest is unknown. For V, J and clone size, that table is used; D and trimming come from the DNA. Present in this sample are hundreds of thousands of clones, about 85% of which were seen just once. The top ten constitute under 4% of the sample.

This clone was observed once. It lacks a known antigen. Per-nucleotide qualities are absent, and no much larger clonotype sits a single base away. CDR3 length: 16 amino acids, cysteine to phenylalanine. CDR3 DNA is the only sequence kept; it has 48 bases, read in frame from the first base. Germline trimming: 0 bases from V, 5 bases from J; junction bases outside gene matches: 7. According to the germline V gene, CDR1 reads MNHEY and CDR2 reads SVGAGI. This clonotype was sampled from a man younger than 35 with active or convalescent COVID-19. The chain couples TRBV6-5 to TRBJ2-5; TRBD2 fits 9 bases in the junction. Sequenced material: peripheral blood. The sequenced DNA: TGTGCCAGCAGTTACTCTAGCCTAGCGGGGTGGGAGACCCAGTACTTC. Translation gives CASSYSSLAGWETQYF.